The rows below give T cell receptor beta chains drawn from one sample of a study of cytomegalovirus exposure and HLA in healthy donors. Sequenced by immunoSEQ multiplex PCR; TCRdb stores in-frame clones only, minus some. The repertoire holds some 150,000 clones, under 75% seen once, with approximately 2.5% in the top ten. The specimen sequenced was PBMCs. These receptors were collected from a middle-aged woman in good health and CMV-seronegative. The CDR3 runs from the conserved cysteine through the conserved F or W. D genes are given only for firm matches. Only some rows state a clone size, as once, few, many or a class for expanded clones.

j_call clone_size d_call v_call cdr3_aa cdr3_nt
TRBJ2-5 once TRBD1 TRBV28 CASNRDRDMKKQYF TGTGCCAGCAATAGGGACAGGGATATGAAAAAGCAGTACTTC
TRBJ1-6 - - TRBV7-2 CASSLDPPAGSNSPLHF TGTGCCAGCAGCCTGGATCCCCCCGCGGGGAGTAATTCACCCCTCCACTTT
TRBJ2-7 - - TRBV2 CASRPRQKDVGEQYF TGTGCCAGCCGGCCAAGACAGAAAGATGTGGGCGAGCAGTACTTC
TRBJ1-5 - - TRBV5-8 CASSRSGGMGNQPQHF TGTGCCAGCAGCCGGTCGGGGGGCATGGGCAATCAGCCCCAGCATTTT
TRBJ2-2 - - TRBV4-1 CASSQVRGGELFF TGCGCCAGCAGCCAAGTCCGGGGCGGGGAGCTGTTTTTT
TRBJ2-1 - TRBD1 TRBV4-1 CASSQDGTGPSYNEQFF TGCGCCAGCAGCCAAGATGGGACAGGGCCTTCCTACAATGAGCAGTTCTTC
TRBJ2-1 - TRBD1 TRBV5-1 CASSLSGTGGNEQFF TGCGCCAGCAGCCTATCCGGGACAGGGGGCAATGAGCAGTTCTTC
TRBJ1-1 few - TRBV5-4 CASSKPDRNTEAFF TGTGCCAGCAGCAAACCCGACAGGAACACTGAAGCTTTCTTT
TRBJ1-6 - - TRBV6-7 CASSLGRVDSPLHF TGTGCCAGCAGTTTAGGCAGGGTAGACTCACCCCTCCACTTT
TRBJ1-4 - - TRBV30 CAWCRGVGEKLFF TGTGCCTGGTGCCGAGGAGTAGGCGAAAAACTGTTTTTT
TRBJ1-4 - - TRBV7-8 CASSPSLLPGNEKLFF TGTGCCAGCAGCCCAAGTCTACTCCCCGGGAATGAAAAACTGTTTTTT
TRBJ2-5 once - TRBV5-5 CASSLWHQETQYF TGTGCCAGCAGCTTGTGGCACCAAGAGACCCAGTACTTC
TRBJ2-7 - - TRBV6-5 CASSYPGRGTYEQYF TGTGCCAGCAGTTACCCTGGACGGGGTACCTACGAGCAGTACTTC
TRBJ1-6 few - TRBV30 CAARGEYNSPLHF TGTGCCGCCCGGGGGGAGTATAATTCACCCCTCCACTTT
TRBJ2-7 - - TRBV13 CASSLGHLGYEQYF TGTGCCAGCAGCCTCGGACATCTCGGATACGAGCAGTACTTC
TRBJ2-5 once TRBD2 TRBV13 CASSMGLAGGPDF TGTGCCAGCAGCATGGGACTAGCGGGGGGGCCGGACTTC
TRBJ1-2 - - TRBV7-2 CASRIGAINYGYTF TGTGCCAGCAGGATAGGGGCCATTAACTATGGCTACACCTTC
TRBJ2-3 - TRBD2 TRBV4-1 CASSRGERGATDTQYF TGCGCCAGCAGCCGAGGAGAGCGGGGAGCTACAGATACGCAGTATTTT
TRBJ2-1 - TRBD2 TRBV2 CASSLLTSGGGNEQFF TGTGCCAGCAGCCTCCTTACTAGCGGGGGTGGCAATGAGCAGTTCTTC
TRBJ1-1 - - TRBV14 CASSQEAGASFNLNTEAFF TGTGCCAGCAGCCAAGAGGCCGGAGCTTCATTCAACTTGAACACTGAAGCTTTCTTT
TRBJ1-1 - TRBD1 TRBV5-1 CASSIPGQGLIEAFF TGCGCCAGCAGCATACCGGGACAGGGTTTAATTGAAGCTTTCTTT
TRBJ2-7 - TRBD1 TRBV2 CASSRDREYEQYF TGTGCCAGCAGTCGGGACAGGGAATACGAGCAGTACTTC
TRBJ1-6 few - TRBV25-1 CASSEGGAGSYNSPLHF TGTGCCAGCAGTGAGGGAGGTGCAGGCAGCTATAATTCACCCCTCCACTTT
TRBJ2-5 - - TRBV9 CASSVGSGGPQETQYF TGTGCCAGCAGCGTAGGATCGGGGGGCCCCCAAGAGACCCAGTACTTC
TRBJ1-5 - - TRBV4-2 CASSQGGGDSNQPQHF TGTGCCAGCAGCCAAGGAGGGGGGGATAGCAATCAGCCCCAGCATTTT
TRBJ2-3 few - TRBV5-1 CASSLGGVGTDTQYF TGCGCCAGCAGCTTGGGCGGGGTTGGCACAGATACGCAGTATTTT
TRBJ2-2 - TRBD1 TRBV7-2 CASNLAQGVPGELFF TGTGCCAGCAACTTAGCCCAGGGGGTGCCCGGGGAGCTGTTTTTT
TRBJ2-7 - - TRBV10-3 CAIRDSPYEQYF TGTGCCATCAGGGACAGTCCCTACGAGCAGTACTTC
TRBJ1-6 - - TRBV4-3 CASSQDAGSSYNSPLHF TGCGCCAGCAGCCAAGATGCGGGGAGCTCCTATAATTCACCCCTCCACTTT
TRBJ2-6 once - TRBV10-1 CASSESSGWSSGANVLTF TGCGCCAGCAGTGAGTCGTCAGGGTGGAGCTCTGGGGCCAACGTCCTGACTTTC
TRBJ1-4 once - TRBV21-1 CASSKPDEKLFF TGTGCCAGCAGCAAACCGGATGAAAAACTGTTTTTT
TRBJ2-2 - TRBD1 TRBV5-6 CASSLVQGTGELFF TGTGCCAGCAGCTTGGTACAGGGGACCGGGGAGCTGTTTTTT
TRBJ1-1 - - TRBV6-1 CASSEADEGGKTEAFF TGTGCCAGCAGTGAAGCGGACGAGGGTGGAAAAACTGAAGCTTTCTTT